Presented here are 2 T cell receptor beta chains from one specimen sequenced in a study of response to subunit inactivated influenza vaccine. MiXCR, applied by TCRdb to the RT-PCR reads, yields one record per CDR3 protein. Among hundreds of thousands of distinct CDR3 sequences, around 20% were seen once, and the ten largest hold roughly 11%. Sequenced here: PBMCs from blood, sampled about 5 days after vaccination. The receptors were sampled from a man aged 45-65 years who received an inactivated influenza vaccine.

This chain uses TRBV7-6 with TRBJ1-1, with D maybe TRBD1 (5 bases). Trimming removed 1 base from V and 1 base from J, with 7 bases in between. Per the germline V gene, CDR1 is SGHVS and CDR2 is FNYEAQ. This CDR3 comprises 14 residues. The CDR3 region has the DNA TGTGCCAGCAGCTTAGGGGGCTGGAACACTGAAGCTTTCTTT. Its protein product is CASSLGGWNTEAFF.

At least ten counts were recorded for this clonotype. V is TRBV4-2 and J is TRBJ2-5; 9 bases line up with TRBD2. The V segment lost 7 bases and the J segment 0 bases; nucleotides outside the gene matches: 6. Germline V gives CDR1 LGHNA, CDR2 YNFKEQ. This CDR3 is 15 amino acids long. The CDR3 region is CASKNSGGHQETQYF. The DNA of the CDR3 is TGTGCCAGCAAAAATAGCGGGGGCCACCAAGAGACCCAGTACTTC.